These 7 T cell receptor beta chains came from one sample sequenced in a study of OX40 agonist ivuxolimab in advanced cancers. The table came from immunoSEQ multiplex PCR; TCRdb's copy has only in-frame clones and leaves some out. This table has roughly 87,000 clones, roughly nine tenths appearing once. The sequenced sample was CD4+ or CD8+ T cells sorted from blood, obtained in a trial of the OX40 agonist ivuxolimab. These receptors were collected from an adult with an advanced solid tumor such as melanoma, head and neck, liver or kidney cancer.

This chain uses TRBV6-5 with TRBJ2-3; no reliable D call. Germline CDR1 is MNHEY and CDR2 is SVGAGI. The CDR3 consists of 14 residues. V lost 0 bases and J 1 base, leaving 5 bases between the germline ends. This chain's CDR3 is CASSYSIGTDTQYF. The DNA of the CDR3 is TGTGCCAGCAGTTACTCGATTGGCACAGATACGCAGTATTTT.

The CDR3: CAISESSDPWDTQYF. In nucleotides, the CDR3 is TGTGCCATCAGTGAGAGTTCGGACCCCTGGGATACGCAGTATTTT. The chain recombines TRBV10-3 with TRBJ2-3; D unresolved. CDR1 is ENHRY, CDR2 SYGVKD, per germline. The CDR3 is made up of 15 amino acids. Trimming took 2 bases from V and 6 from J, leaving 15 bases between them.

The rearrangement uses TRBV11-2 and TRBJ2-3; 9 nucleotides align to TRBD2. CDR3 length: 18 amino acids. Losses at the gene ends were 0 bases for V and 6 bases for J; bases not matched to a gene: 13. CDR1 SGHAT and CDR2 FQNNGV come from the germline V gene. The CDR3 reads CASSLDPMREGGLDTQYF. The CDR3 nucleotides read TGTGCCAGCAGCTTAGATCCTATGCGGGAGGGGGGATTGGATACGCAGTATTTT. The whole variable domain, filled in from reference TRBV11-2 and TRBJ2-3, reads EAGVAQSPRYKIIEKRQSVAFWCNPISGHATLYWYQQILGQGPKLLIQFQNNGVVDDSQLPKDRFSAERLKGVDSTLKIQPAKLEDSAVYLCASSLDPMREGGLDTQYFGPGTRLTVL.

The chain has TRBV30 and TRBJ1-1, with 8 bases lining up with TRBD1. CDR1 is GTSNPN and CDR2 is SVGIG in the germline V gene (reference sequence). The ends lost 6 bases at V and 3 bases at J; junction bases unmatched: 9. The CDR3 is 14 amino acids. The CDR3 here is CACATGEEDTEAFF. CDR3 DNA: TGTGCCTGCGCGACAGGGGAGGAGGACACTGAAGCTTTCTTT.

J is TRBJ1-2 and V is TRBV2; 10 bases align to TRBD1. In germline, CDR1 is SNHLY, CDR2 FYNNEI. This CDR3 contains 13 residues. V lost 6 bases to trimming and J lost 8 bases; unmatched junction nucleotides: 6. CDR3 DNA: TGTGCCAGCAGGGGACAGGGGTTGCAGGGCTACACCTTC. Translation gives CASRGQGLQGYTF. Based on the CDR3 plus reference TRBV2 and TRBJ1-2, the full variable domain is EPEVTQTPSHQVTQMGQEVILRCVPISNHLYFYWYRQILGQKVEFLVSFYNNEISEKSEIFDDQFSVERPDGSNFTLKIRSTKLEDSAMYFCASRGQGLQGYTFGSGTRLTVV.

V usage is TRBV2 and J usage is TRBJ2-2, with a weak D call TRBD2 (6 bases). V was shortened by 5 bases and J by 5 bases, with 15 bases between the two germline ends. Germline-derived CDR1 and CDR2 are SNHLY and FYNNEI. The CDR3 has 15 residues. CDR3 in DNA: TGTGCCAGCAGTTTAATACTAGCAGAAACCGGGGAGCTGTTTTTT. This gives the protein CASSLILAETGELFF. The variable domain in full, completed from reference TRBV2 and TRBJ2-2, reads EPEVTQTPSHQVTQMGQEVILRCVPISNHLYFYWYRQILGQKVEFLVSFYNNEISEKSEIFDDQFSVERPDGSNFTLKIRSTKLEDSAMYFCASSLILAETGELFFGEGSRLTVL.

CDR3 bases: TGTGCCAGCAGCTTAATGACAGATGAGCAGTTCTTC. As protein: CASSLMTDEQFF. This rearrangement joins TRBV5-4 to TRBJ2-1, with a possible D match to TRBD1 (5 bases). This CDR3 spans 12 amino acids. Trimming removed 2 bases at V and 8 bases at J, with 8 bases between. Germline V gene lookup returns CDR1 SGHNT and CDR2 YYREEE (reference sequence).